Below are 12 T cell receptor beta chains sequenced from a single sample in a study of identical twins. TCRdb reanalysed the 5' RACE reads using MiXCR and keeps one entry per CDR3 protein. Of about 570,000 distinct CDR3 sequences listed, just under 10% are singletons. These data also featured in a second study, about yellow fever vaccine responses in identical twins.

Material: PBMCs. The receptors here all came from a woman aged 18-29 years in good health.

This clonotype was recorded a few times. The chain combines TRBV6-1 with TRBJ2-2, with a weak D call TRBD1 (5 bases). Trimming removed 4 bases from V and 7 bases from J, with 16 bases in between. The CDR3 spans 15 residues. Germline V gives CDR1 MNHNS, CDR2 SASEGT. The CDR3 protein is CASSATAGSVGELFF. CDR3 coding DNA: TGTGCCAGCAGTGCTACGGCAGGGTCGGTCGGGGAGCTGTTTTTT.

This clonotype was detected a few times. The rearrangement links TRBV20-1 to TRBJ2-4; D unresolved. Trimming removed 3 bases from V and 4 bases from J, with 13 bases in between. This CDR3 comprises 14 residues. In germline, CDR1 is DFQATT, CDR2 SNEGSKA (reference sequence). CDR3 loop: CSARDRTVKNIQYF. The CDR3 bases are TGCAGTGCTAGGGATCGGACGGTGAAAAACATTCAGTACTTC.

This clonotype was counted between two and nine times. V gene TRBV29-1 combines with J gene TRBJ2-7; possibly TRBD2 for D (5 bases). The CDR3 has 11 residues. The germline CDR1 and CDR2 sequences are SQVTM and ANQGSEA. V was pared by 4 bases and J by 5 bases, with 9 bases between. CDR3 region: CSVVLRDEQYF. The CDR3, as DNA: TGCAGCGTTGTCCTGAGGGACGAGCAGTACTTC.

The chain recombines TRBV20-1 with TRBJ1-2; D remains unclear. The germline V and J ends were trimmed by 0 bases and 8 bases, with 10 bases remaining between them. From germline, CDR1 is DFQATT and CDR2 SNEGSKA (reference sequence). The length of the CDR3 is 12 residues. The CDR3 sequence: CSARDWQLGYTF. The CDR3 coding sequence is TGCAGTGCTAGAGATTGGCAGTTGGGCTACACCTTC.

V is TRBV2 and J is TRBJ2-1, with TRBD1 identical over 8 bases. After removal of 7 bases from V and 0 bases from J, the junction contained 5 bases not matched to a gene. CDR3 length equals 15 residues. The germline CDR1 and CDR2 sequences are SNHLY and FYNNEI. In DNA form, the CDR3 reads TGTGCCAGCATCTGGACAGGGAGCTCCTACAATGAGCAGTTCTTC. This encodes CASIWTGSSYNEQFF.

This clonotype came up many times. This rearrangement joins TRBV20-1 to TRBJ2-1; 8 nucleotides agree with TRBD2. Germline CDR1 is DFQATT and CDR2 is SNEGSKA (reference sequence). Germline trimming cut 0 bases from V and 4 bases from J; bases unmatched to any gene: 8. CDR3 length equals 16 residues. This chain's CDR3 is CSARDVNREGYNEQFF. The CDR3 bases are TGCAGTGCTAGAGATGTGAATCGGGAGGGATACAATGAGCAGTTCTTC.

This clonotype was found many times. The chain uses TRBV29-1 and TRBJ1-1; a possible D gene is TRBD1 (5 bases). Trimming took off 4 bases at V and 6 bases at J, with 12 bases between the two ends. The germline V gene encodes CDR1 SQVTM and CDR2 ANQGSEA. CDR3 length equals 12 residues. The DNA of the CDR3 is TGCAGCGTTGTCAGGGACCTACCTGAAGCTTTCTTT. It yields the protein CSVVRDLPEAFF.

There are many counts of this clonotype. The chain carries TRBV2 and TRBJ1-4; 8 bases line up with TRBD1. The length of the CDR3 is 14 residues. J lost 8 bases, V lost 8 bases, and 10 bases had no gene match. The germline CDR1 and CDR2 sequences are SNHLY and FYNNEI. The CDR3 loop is CASRDRKDGEKLFF. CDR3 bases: TGTGCCAGCCGGGACAGGAAGGACGGAGAAAAACTGTTTTTT.

The DNA of the CDR3 is TGTGCCAGCAGCCCAGACCGGCCTCCCCTCTCGGAGCAGTTCTTC. Protein product: CASSPDRPPLSEQFF. The chain uses TRBV7-2 and TRBJ2-1; D unresolved. Between the trimmed V and J ends, which lost 5 bases and 10 bases, there was a span of 21 bases. This CDR3 is built from 15 residues. Germline CDR1 is SGHTA and CDR2 is FQGNSA. The full variable domain, with the rest looked up from reference TRBV7-2 and TRBJ2-1, is GAGVSQSPSNKVTEKGKDVELRCDPISGHTALYWYRQSLGQGLEFLIYFQGNSAPDKSGLPSDRFSAERTGGSVSTLTIQRTQQEDSAVYLCASSPDRPPLSEQFFGPGTRLTVL.

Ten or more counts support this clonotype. The CDR3 DNA reads TGTGCCAGCTCACCACAGAGGGACAGGGCAAATTACGAGCAGTACTTC. The encoded protein is CASSPQRDRANYEQYF. The chain has TRBV18 and TRBJ2-7; 9 nucleotides match TRBD1. With V trimmed by 1 base and J by 4 bases, 8 bases remained unmatched. Germline V CDR1 and CDR2: KGHSH, LQKENI. This CDR3 comprises 16 residues. The variable domain in full, with the rest retrieved from reference TRBV18 and TRBJ2-7, is NAGVMQNPRHLVRRRGQEARLRCSPMKGHSHVYWYRQLPEEGLKFMVYLQKENIIDESGMPKERFSAEFPKEGPSILRIQQVVRGDSAAYFCASSPQRDRANYEQYFGPGTRLTVT.

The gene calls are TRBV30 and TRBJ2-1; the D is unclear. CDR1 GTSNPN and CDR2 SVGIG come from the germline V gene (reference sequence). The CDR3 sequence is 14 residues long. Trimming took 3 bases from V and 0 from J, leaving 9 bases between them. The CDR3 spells CAWSLPSSYNEQFF. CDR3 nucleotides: TGTGCCTGGAGCTTACCCAGCTCCTACAATGAGCAGTTCTTC. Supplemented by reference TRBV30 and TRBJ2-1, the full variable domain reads SQTIHQWPATLVQPVGSPLSLECTVEGTSNPNLYWYRQAAGRGLQLLFYSVGIGQISSEVPQNLSASRPQDRQFILSSKKLLLSDSGFYLCAWSLPSSYNEQFFGPGTRLTVL.

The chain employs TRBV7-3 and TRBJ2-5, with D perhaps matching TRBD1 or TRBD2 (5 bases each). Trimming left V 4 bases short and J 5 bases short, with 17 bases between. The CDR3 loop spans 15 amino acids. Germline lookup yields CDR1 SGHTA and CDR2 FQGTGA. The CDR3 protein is CASSWGPGEGETQYF. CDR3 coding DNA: TGTGCCAGCAGCTGGGGACCCGGAGAAGGGGAGACCCAGTACTTC.